The present entry profiles one T cell receptor (beta chain) with its context. PCR used 60 Vbeta primers and 13 Jbeta primers. Repertoires were generated with immunoSEQ multiplex PCR, while TCRdb's copy carries only in-frame clones and drops some. The data hold 55,000 to 75,000 clones, with 70% to 90% observed a single time. These data belong to a study of cytomegalovirus exposure and HLA in healthy donors. This CDR3 region has 15 residues. Germline V gene data show CDR1 as LGHNT and CDR2 as FRNRAP. V was clipped by 6 bases and J by 4 bases; unmatched bases: 7. The receptor's source is a man between 18 and 29 years old in good health and CMV-seronegative. The chain combines TRBV12-5 with TRBJ1-5; 9 nucleotides match TRBD1. The sample was PBMCs. In DNA, the CDR3 is TGTGCTAGTGGGTACCGGGACAGGGAGAATCAGCCCCAGCATTTT. This encodes CASGYRDRENQPQHF.